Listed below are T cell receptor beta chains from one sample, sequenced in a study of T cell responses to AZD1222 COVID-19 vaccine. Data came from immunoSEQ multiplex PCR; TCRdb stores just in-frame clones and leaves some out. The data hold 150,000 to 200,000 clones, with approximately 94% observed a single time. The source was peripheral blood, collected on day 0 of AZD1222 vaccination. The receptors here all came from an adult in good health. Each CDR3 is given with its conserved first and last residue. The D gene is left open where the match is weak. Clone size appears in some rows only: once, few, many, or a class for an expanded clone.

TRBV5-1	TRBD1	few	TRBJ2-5	TGCGCCAGCAGCTTGTGGGGACAGGTCCAAGAGACCCAGTACTTC	CASSLWGQVQETQYF
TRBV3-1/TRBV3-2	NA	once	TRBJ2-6	TGTGCCAGCAGCCAGCGGACATCCCCCTCTGGGGCCAACGTCCTGACTTTC	CASSQRTSPSGANVLTF
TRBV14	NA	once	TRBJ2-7	TGTGCCAGCAGCCGCGCAGGGATCGCCTACGAGCAGTACTTC	CASSRAGIAYEQYF
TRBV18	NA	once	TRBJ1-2	TGTGCCAGCTCCCCTAATGTGGGCGTCAACTATGGCTACACCTTC	CASSPNVGVNYGYTF
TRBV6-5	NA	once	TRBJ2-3	TGTGCCAGCAGGGAGGGACGCCCTAGCACAGATACGCAGTATTTT	CASREGRPSTDTQYF
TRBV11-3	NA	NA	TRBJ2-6	TGTGCCAGCAGCCCCGGAACTTCTCCTGGGGCCAACGTCCTGACTTTC	CASSPGTSPGANVLTF
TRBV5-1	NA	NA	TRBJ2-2	TGCGCCAGCAGCTTGGCCTGGGGCACCGGGGAGCTGTTTTTT	CASSLAWGTGELFF
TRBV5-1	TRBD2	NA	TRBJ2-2	TGCGCCAGCAGCCCTTTACCGGGACTAAACACCGGGGAGCTGTTTTTT	CASSPLPGLNTGELFF
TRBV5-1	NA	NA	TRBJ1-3	TGCGCCAGCAGCTTGGCCGGGGAACGGGGAAACACCATATATTTT	CASSLAGERGNTIYF
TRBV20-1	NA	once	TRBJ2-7	TGCAGTGCTAGTTTGTGGGACGAAGCAGCCGAGCAGTACTTC	CSASLWDEAAEQYF
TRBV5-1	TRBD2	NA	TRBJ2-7	TGCGCCAGCAGCTTGGCGGCCCAGGCTAGCGGGATTGGCTCCTACGAGCAGTACTTC	CASSLAAQASGIGSYEQYF
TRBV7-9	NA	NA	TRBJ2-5	TGTGCCAGCAGCTTAACGGCAGGAGAGACCCAGTACTTC	CASSLTAGETQYF
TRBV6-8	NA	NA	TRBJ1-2	TGTGCCAGCAGCTCTCGTCATCTACGCTTACTCTATGGCTACACCTTC	CASSSRHLRLLYGYTF
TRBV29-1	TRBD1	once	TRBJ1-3	TGCAGCGTTCTTCCGACAGGGGCAAGCTCTGGAAACACCATATATTTT	CSVLPTGASSGNTIYF
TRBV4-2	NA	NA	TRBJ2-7	TGTGCCAGCAGCCAAGATCTAGCACCCTACGAGCAGTACTTC	CASSQDLAPYEQYF
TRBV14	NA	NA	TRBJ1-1	TGTGCCAGCAGCCACCCCTTGGGCAGGGCGAACACTGAAGCTTTCTTT	CASSHPLGRANTEAFF
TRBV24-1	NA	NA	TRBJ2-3	TGTGCCACCAGTGATATGTTGGTGCCAGATACGCAGTATTTT	CATSDMLVPDTQYF
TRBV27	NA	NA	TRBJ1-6	TGTGCCAGCAGTTTTCTACAAGGGAATTCACCCCTCCACTTT	CASSFLQGNSPLHF
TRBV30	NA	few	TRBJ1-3	TGTGCCTGGAGTGGGGGCTTCTCCGGGATCTCTGGAAACACCATATATTTT	CAWSGGFSGISGNTIYF
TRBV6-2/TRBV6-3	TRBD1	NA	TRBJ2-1	TGTGCCAGCAGTAAACAGGGGGAACTCTACAATGAGCAGTTCTTC	CASSKQGELYNEQFF